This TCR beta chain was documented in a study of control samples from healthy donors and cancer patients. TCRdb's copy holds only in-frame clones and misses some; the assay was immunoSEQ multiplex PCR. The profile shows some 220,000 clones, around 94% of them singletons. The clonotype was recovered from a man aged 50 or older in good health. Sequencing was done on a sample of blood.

This CDR3 reads CASTQGLGATQYF. The CDR3 nucleotides read TGTGCCAGTACCCAGGGCCTTGGCGCTACGCAGTATTTT. The chain is built from TRBV19 and TRBJ2-3, with D possibly TRBD1 on 5 matching bases. Germline CDR1 reads LNHDA; CDR2 reads SQIVND (reference sequence). Trimming stripped 7 bases from V and 8 bases from J, with 16 bases between. This CDR3 has 13 residues.